This T cell receptor (beta chain) was found in a study of T-cell memory formation after mild COVID-19. One entry per CDR3 protein results from TCRdb running MiXCR on the 5' RACE reads. The profile covers almost 550,000 distinct CDR3 sequences, with roughly 22% appearing a single time and approximately 12% taken by the ten largest. The germline CDR1 and CDR2 sequences are LNHDA and SQIVND (reference sequence). V gave up 0 bases and J gave up 4 bases, with 10 bases separating them. The CDR3 contains 15 residues. This chain connects TRBV19 to TRBJ2-1; no clear D gene. This sequence was found in an adult woman who had mild COVID-19 (a few samples of this study predate the infection). Cell type and time point are not known. The sequenced material came from PBMCs or a T cell subset sorted from them (not recorded which). CDR3 sequence: CASSIEPASYNEQFF. As DNA, the CDR3 is TGTGCCAGTAGTATAGAACCGGCGTCGTACAATGAGCAGTTCTTC. Supplemented by reference TRBV19 and TRBJ2-1, the full variable domain reads DGGITQSPKYLFRKEGQNVTLSCEQNLNHDAMYWYRQDPGQGLRLIYYSQIVNDFQKGDIAEGYSVSREKKESFPLTVTSAQKNPTAFYLCASSIEPASYNEQFFGPGTRLTVL.